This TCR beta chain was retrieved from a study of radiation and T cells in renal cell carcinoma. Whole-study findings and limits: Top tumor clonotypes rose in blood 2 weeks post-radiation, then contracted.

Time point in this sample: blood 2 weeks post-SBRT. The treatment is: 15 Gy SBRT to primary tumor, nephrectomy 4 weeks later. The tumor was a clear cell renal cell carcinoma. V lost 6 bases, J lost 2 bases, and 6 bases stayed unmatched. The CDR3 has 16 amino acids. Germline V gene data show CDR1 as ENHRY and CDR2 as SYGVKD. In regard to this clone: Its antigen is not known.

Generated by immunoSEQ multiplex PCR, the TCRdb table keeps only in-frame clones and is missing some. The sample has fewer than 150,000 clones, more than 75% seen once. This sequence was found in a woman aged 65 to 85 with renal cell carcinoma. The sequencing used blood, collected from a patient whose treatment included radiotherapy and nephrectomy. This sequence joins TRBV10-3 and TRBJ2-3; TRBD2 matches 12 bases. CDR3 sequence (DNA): TGTGCCATCAGCCCTAGCGGGGGGGCCCTCACAGATACGCAGTATTTT. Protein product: CAISPSGGALTDTQYF.